This T cell receptor beta chain is from a study of cytomegalovirus exposure and HLA in healthy donors. Overall study context: Some 85 million unique TCRs from HLA-typed donors were held in an early data release. Findings and caveats of the study: TCR beta V- and J-gene trimming, according to a later analysis, was linked to a missense DCLRE1C variant. Among TCR beta chains of equal frequency, HLA-associated ones were more clonally expanded in a later analysis.

Germline V gene sequence: CDR1 SGHNT, CDR2 YYREEE (reference sequence). The CDR3 is made up of 14 amino acids. Trimming took off 0 bases at V and 11 bases at J, with 12 bases between the two ends. Primers: 60 Vbeta forward and 13 Jbeta reverse. Produced via immunoSEQ multiplex PCR; TCRdb's table is partial and in-frame only. The sample gives under 200,000 clones, 12% of which show up once; roughly 7.7% is in the top ten. This clone turned up a few times. Its specificity is unknown. This sequence was found in a middle-aged man in good health and CMV-seropositive. Sequenced material: PBMCs. The chain links TRBV5-4 to TRBJ2-6, with D tentatively TRBD1 (6 bases). In DNA, the CDR3 is TGTGCCAGCAGCTTGGTGGCAGGGGCGGACGTCCTGACTTTC. It specifies CASSLVAGADVLTF. The entire variable domain, with the rest obtained from reference TRBV5-4 and TRBJ2-6, is as follows: ETGVTQSPTHLIKTRGQQVTLRCSSQSGHNTVSWYQQALGQGPQFIFQYYREEENGRGNFPPRFSGLQFPNYSSELNVNALELDDSALYLCASSLVAGADVLTFGAGSRLTVL.